Sequencing of this T cell receptor (beta chain) was carried out in a study of T cells in Graves' hyperthyroidism and ophthalmopathy. The investigators amplified TCR beta CDR3 regions from RNA transcripts. A first-round RT-PCR of the TCR CDR3 used the HTBI primer set. TCRdb reprocessed the multiplex PCR reads with MiXCR, giving one entry per CDR3 protein. The profile shows about 360,000 distinct CDR3 sequences, roughly an eighth of them singletons. Study-wide results and caveats: Blood shared most expanded thyroid clonotypes above 0.001.

The CDR3 is made up of 15 amino acids. V was shortened by 1 base and J by 4 bases, with 14 bases between the two germline ends. Looked up from germline, CDR1 is SGHTA and CDR2 is FQGNSA. This clonotype was detected many times. What it recognizes is unknown. This sequence joins TRBV7-2 and TRBJ2-7; no definite D call. Sequenced input: blood. This clonotype originated in a woman aged 18-29 years with Graves' hyperthyroidism. The DNA of the CDR3 is TGTGCCAGCAGCTTAGGGCAGCAGCTAGGGTACGAGCAGTACTTC. This translates into CASSLGQQLGYEQYF.